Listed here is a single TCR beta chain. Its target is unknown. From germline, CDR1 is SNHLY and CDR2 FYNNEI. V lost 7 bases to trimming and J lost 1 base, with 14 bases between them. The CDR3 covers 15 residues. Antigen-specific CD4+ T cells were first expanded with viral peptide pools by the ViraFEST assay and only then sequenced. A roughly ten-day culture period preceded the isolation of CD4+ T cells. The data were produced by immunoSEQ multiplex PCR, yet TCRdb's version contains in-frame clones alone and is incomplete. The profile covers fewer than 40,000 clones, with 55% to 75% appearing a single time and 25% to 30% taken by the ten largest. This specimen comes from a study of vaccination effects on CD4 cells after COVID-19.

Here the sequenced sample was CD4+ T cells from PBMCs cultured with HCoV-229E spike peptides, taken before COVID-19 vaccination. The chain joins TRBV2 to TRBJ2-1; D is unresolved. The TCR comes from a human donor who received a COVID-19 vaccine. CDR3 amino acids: CASTIGRVSYNEQFF. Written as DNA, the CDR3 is TGTGCCAGCACAATCGGTCGGGTTTCCTACAATGAGCAGTTCTTC.